This note documents a single T cell receptor (beta chain) sequence. This specimen comes from a study of cytomegalovirus exposure and HLA in healthy donors. PCR primers comprised 60 Vbeta and 13 Jbeta primers. Libraries were prepared by immunoSEQ multiplex PCR; TCRdb keeps only in-frame clonotypes and omits some of them. This table has 65,000 to 95,000 clones, over 75% appearing once. The V segment lost 4 bases and the J segment 4 bases; nucleotides outside the gene matches: 3. Germline V CDR1 and CDR2: SNHLY, FYNNEI. The CDR3 has 14 residues. V gene TRBV2 combines with J gene TRBJ1-3; the match to TRBD1 covers 8 bases. This receptor was taken from a man between 45 and 60 years old in good health and CMV-seronegative. Input material: PBMCs. The CDR3 DNA reads TGTGCCAGCAGTGTTCAGGGGGCGGGAAACACCATATATTTT. Amino acid sequence: CASSVQGAGNTIYF.